This T cell receptor (beta chain) appears in the sequencing data of a study of blood T cell repertoires in COVID-19. Study summary: Italy, Spain and the United States were the sources of the convalescent and acute COVID-19 samples.

Per the germline V gene, CDR1 is SGHRS and CDR2 is YFSETQ. V was shortened by 4 bases and J by 4 bases, with 14 bases between the two germline ends. This CDR3 is built from 15 residues. As handled by the study authors: Scientists estimated how many nucleated cells there were by amplifying reference gene primers. Assay used: immunoSEQ multiplex PCR; TCRdb lists only in-frame clones, some missing. V, J and clone size reflect that table, while D and trimming were determined from the DNA. Of 120,000 to 150,000 clones in the sample, about four fifths were seen once. V is TRBV5-1 and J is TRBJ2-2; no firm D call. Sequenced input: peripheral blood. The origin of this receptor is an older man with acute or convalescent COVID-19. The CDR3 bases are TGCGCCAGCAGCCGGTCCTCTGGGCCCACCGGGGAGCTGTTTTTT. Its translation is CASSRSSGPTGELFF.